This T cell receptor (beta chain) was sequenced during a study of T cells in Graves' hyperthyroidism and ophthalmopathy. This clonotype was counted a few times. Enrolled ophthalmopathy patients presented with a Clinical Activity Score of at least 3, a NOSPECS grade of at least 4, and disease duration under 3 months. Researchers amplified the TCR beta CDR3 regions from RNA transcripts. HTBI primers were the set used in a first-round RT-PCR of the TCR CDR3. TCRdb re-derived calls from the multiplex PCR reads in MiXCR, one entry per CDR3 protein. The sample has about 600,000 distinct CDR3 sequences; about a sixth are singletons. The sequencing sample was made of blood. This sequence originates from a woman in her thirties or forties with Graves' ophthalmopathy.

This chain's CDR3 is CASSYGGGGEKLFF. The CDR3 DNA reads as TGTGCCAGCAGTTATGGAGGCGGCGGAGAAAAACTGTTTTTT. V gene TRBV6-5 combines with J gene TRBJ1-4; D is undetermined. The germline gives CDR1 MNHEY, CDR2 SVGAGI. V was pared by 3 bases and J by 8 bases, with 13 bases between. The CDR3 covers 14 residues.